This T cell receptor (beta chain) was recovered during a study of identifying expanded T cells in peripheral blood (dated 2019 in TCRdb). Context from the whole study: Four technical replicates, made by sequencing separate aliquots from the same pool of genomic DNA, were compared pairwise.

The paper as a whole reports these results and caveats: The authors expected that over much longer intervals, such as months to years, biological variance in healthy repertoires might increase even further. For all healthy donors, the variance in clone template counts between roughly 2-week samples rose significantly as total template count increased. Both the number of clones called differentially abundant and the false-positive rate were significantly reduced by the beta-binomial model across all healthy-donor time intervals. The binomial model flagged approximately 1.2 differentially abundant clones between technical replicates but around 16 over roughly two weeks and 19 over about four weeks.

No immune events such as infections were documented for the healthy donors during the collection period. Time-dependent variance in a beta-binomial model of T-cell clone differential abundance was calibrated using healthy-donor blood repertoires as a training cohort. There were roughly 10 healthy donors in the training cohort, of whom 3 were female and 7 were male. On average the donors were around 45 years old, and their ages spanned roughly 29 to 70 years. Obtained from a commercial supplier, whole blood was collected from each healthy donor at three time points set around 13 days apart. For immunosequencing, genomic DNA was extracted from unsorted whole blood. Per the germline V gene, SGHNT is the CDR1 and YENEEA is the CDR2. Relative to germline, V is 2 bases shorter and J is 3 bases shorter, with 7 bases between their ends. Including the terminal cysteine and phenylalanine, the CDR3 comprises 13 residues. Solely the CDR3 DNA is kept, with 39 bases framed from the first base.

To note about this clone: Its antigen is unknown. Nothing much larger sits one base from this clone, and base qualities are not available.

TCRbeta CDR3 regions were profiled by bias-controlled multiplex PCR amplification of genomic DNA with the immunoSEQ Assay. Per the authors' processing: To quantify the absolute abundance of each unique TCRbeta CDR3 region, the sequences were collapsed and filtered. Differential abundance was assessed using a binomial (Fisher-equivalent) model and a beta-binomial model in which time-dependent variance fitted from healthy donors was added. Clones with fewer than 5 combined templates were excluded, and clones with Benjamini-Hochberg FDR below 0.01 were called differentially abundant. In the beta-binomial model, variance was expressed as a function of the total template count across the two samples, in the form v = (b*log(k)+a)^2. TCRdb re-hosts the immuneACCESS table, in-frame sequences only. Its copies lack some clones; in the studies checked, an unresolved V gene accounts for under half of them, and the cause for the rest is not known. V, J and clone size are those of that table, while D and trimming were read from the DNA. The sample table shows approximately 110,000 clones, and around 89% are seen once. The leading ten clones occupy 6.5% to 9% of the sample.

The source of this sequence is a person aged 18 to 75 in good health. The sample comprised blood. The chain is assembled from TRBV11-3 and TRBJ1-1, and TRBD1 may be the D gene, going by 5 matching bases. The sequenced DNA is TGTGCCAGCAGCTTACGAGGGGACACTGAAGCTTTCTTT. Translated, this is CASSLRGDTEAFF.